These 5 T cell receptor beta chains share one sample of origin, sequenced in a study of blood T cell repertoires in COVID-19. Sequencing was performed with immunoSEQ multiplex PCR; in TCRdb, only in-frame clones are kept and a portion is missing. The sample records about 6,700 clones, approximately 91% being singletons. The sequenced sample consisted of peripheral blood. The receptors originated from a human donor in a cohort sampled during active COVID-19.

The chain recombines TRBV11-2 with TRBJ2-7; TRBD2 aligns across 8 bases. J gave up 2 bases and V 3 bases, and 3 bases lay outside the gene matches. This CDR3 is built from 14 residues. Germline V lookup: CDR1 SGHAT, CDR2 FQNNGV. The CDR3 DNA reads TGTGCCAGCAGCTTTAGCGGGACCACCTACGAGCAGTACTTC. Residues: CASSFSGTTYEQYF.

The rearrangement links TRBV5-1 to TRBJ1-6; a possible D gene is TRBD1 (6 bases). CDR3 size: 15 residues. V was trimmed by 0 bases and J by 6 bases, leaving 10 bases between them. In germline, CDR1 is SGHRS, CDR2 YFSETQ. CDR3 sequence: CASSLEGGVNSPLHF. CDR3 coding DNA: TGCGCCAGCAGCTTGGAAGGGGGGGTTAATTCACCCCTCCACTTT.

This chain uses TRBV4-3 with TRBJ2-5, with a possible D match to TRBD2 (5 bases). The V gene lost 1 base and the J gene lost 4 bases, with 10 bases spanning the gap. There are 14 residues in the CDR3. The germline V gene encodes CDR1 LGHNA and CDR2 YSLEER. The CDR3 nucleotides read TGCGCCAGCAGCCAAGGGACTGCCAGAGAGACCCAGTACTTC. It yields the protein CASSQGTARETQYF.

The rearrangement links TRBV10-3 to TRBJ1-2; possible D gene TRBD1, 6 bases. From germline, CDR1 is ENHRY and CDR2 SYGVKD. CDR3 length: 14 residues. The V end lost 6 bases, the J end lost 0 bases, and 11 bases lay between the germline ends. As DNA, the CDR3 is TGTGCCATCAGACGACAGGTAGCTAACTATGGCTACACCTTC. Translation gives CAIRRQVANYGYTF.

The chain employs TRBV27 and TRBJ2-5; tentative D call: TRBD1 (7 bases). Germline V gene lookup returns CDR1 MNHEY and CDR2 SMNVEV (reference sequence). The CDR3 sequence is 13 residues long. V lost 8 bases and J lost 9, with 19 bases in between. CDR3 in DNA: TGTGCCAGCCGACAGGGAACCAGCGGGCCCCAGTACTTC. It is translated as CASRQGTSGPQYF.